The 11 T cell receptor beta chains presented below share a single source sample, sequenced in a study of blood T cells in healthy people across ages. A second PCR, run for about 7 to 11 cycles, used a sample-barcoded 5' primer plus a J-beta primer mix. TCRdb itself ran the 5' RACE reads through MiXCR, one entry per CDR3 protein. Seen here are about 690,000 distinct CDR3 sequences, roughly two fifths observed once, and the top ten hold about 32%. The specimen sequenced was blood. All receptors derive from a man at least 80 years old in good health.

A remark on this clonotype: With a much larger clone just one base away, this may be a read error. The CDR3 reads CSVPNIPLGGSYNERFF. The CDR3 nucleotides read TGCAGCGTCCCAAATATCCCCCTTGGAGGCTCCTACAATGAGCGGTTCTTC. The rearrangement uses TRBV29-1 and TRBJ2-1, with D possibly TRBD2 on 5 matching bases. Germline V gene data show CDR1 as SQVTM and CDR2 as ANQGSEA. This CDR3 is 17 amino acids long.

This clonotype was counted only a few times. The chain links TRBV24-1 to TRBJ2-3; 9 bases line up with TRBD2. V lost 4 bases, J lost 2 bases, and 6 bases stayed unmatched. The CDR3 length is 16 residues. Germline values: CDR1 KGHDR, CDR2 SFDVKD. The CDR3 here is CATSDPRGGITDTQYF. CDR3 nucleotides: TGTGCCACCAGTGACCCGCGGGGGGGCATCACAGATACGCAGTATTTT.

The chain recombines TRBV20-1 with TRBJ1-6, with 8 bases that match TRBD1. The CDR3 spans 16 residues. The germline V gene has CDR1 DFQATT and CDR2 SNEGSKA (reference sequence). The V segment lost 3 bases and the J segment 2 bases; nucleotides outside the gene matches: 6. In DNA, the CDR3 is TGCAGTGCTAGTGCCATGGACAGGGCCTATAATTCACCCCTCCACTTT. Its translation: CSASAMDRAYNSPLHF.

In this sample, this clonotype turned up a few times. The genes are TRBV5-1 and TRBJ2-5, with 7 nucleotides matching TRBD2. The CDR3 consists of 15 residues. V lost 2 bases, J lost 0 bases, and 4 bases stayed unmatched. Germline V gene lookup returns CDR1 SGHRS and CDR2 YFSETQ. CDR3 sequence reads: CASSFGAGNQETQYF. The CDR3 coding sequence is TGCGCCAGCAGCTTTGGAGCGGGGAACCAAGAGACCCAGTACTTC.

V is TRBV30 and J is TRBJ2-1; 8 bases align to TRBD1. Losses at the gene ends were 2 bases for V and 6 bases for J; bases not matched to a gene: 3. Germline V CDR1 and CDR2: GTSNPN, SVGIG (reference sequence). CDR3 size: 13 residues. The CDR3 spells CAWSPGTGNEQFF. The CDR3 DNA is TGTGCCTGGAGTCCCGGGACAGGCAATGAGCAGTTCTTC.

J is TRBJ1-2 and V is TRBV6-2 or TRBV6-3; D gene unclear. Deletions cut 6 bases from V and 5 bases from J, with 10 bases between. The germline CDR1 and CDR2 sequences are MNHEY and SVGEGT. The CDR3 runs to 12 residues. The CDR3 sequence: CASRPDGYGYTF. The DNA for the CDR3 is TGTGCCAGCAGACCCGATGGGTATGGCTACACCTTC.

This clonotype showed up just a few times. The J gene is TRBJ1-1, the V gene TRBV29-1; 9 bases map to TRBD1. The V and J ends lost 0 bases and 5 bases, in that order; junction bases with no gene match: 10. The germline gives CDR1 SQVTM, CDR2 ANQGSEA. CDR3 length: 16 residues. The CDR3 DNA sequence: TGCAGCGTTGAAGATTCGGGACAGGGTCGTAAAACTGAAGCTTTCTTT. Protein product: CSVEDSGQGRKTEAFF.

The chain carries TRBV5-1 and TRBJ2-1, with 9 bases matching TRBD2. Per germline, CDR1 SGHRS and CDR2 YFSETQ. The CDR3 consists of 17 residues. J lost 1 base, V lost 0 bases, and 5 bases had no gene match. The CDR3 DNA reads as TGCGCCAGCAGCTTGGGGCAAGCGGGGGGATCCTACAATGAGCAGTTCTTC. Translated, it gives CASSLGQAGGSYNEQFF.

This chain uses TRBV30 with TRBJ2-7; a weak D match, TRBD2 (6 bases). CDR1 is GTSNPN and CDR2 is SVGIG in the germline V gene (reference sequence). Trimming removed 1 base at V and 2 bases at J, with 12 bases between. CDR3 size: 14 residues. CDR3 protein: CAWSGRDRTYEQYF. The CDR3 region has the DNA TGTGCCTGGAGTGGGAGGGACCGGACCTACGAGCAGTACTTC.

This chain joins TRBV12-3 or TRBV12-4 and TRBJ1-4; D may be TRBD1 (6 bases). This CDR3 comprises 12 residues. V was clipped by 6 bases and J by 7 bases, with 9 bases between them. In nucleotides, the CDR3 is TGTGCCAGCAGGTCAGGGGTTGAAAAACTGTTTTTT. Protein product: CASRSGVEKLFF.

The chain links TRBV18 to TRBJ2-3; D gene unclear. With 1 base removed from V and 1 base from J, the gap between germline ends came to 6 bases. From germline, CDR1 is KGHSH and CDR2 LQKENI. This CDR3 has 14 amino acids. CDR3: CASSPQPGTDTQYF. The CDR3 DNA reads TGTGCCAGCTCACCACAACCCGGCACAGATACGCAGTATTTT.